This is a list of T cell receptor beta chains from one sample in a study of blood T cell repertoires in COVID-19. Assay used: immunoSEQ multiplex PCR; TCRdb lists only in-frame clones, some missing. This sample has about 60,000 clones, with approximately 86% found just once. The sequencing input was peripheral blood. The receptors shown here come from a man aged 35-49 years with acute or convalescent COVID-19. Each CDR3 is given without its conserved first and last residue.

CDR3 protein: ASSPAGIEETQY
V gene: TRBV18

CDR3 protein: SASQGQGLGYT
V gene: TRBV20-1

CDR3 protein: ASSPSGERTDTQY
V gene: TRBV7-2

CDR3 protein: ASSLQGENTEAF
V gene: TRBV4-1

CDR3 protein: ASSTQGTYSYEQY
V gene: TRBV19

CDR3 protein: ASSPGQAGGETQY
V gene: TRBV18

CDR3 protein: ASSLTGEGRSPLH
V gene: TRBV5-4

CDR3 protein: ASSNGQGRRFNGYT
V gene: TRBV19

CDR3 protein: ASSLSKGDGYT
V gene: TRBV7-9

CDR3 protein: SYTAGGEPQH
V gene: TRBV29-1

CDR3 protein: ASSQERGPPQH
V gene: TRBV3-1/TRBV3-2

CDR3 protein: ASNMDRGPSPLH
V gene: TRBV2

CDR3 protein: ASSEVAGGTDTQY
V gene: TRBV25-1

CDR3 protein: ASSQDQRGGATNEKLF
V gene: TRBV4-1

CDR3 protein: ASNKGSGVYGYT
V gene: TRBV11-2

CDR3 protein: ASSVGPGGSNQPQH
V gene: TRBV9

CDR3 protein: ATSDLTSGAINNEQF
V gene: TRBV24-1

CDR3 protein: ASKSEGWTYNSPLH
V gene: TRBV2

CDR3 protein: ASSIQGSNYGYT
V gene: TRBV6-5

CDR3 protein: ASSGQGIGELF
V gene: TRBV6-6

CDR3 protein: ASSTHGAASSYEQY
V gene: TRBV21-1

CDR3 protein: ASSLGTGVPGDSGYT
V gene: TRBV11-2

CDR3 protein: ASSLSGLNTEAF
V gene: TRBV11-3

CDR3 protein: ASGWGGTGEKLF
V gene: TRBV12-5

CDR3 protein: ASSERRVNTIY
V gene: TRBV6-1

CDR3 protein: ASSVLSGVSNTGELF
V gene: TRBV9

CDR3 protein: ASSPRGSGTPYNEQF
V gene: TRBV9

CDR3 protein: ASSRRDSSNQPQH
V gene: TRBV6-6

CDR3 protein: ATTGQGTDTQY
V gene: TRBV24-1

CDR3 protein: ASSKRQGANNT
V gene: TRBV11-3

CDR3 protein: ASSVAGAPGELF
V gene: TRBV2

CDR3 protein: ASSFTREAGNTIY
V gene: TRBV7-9

CDR3 protein: ATSDPWGGQY
V gene: TRBV24-1

CDR3 protein: ASSFINQPQH
V gene: TRBV7-6

CDR3 protein: ASSTGPGDTIY
V gene: TRBV5-1

CDR3 protein: ASRRQGNTEAF
V gene: TRBV2

CDR3 protein: ASSQDRGRNLEAF
V gene: TRBV4-2

CDR3 protein: ASSNLGHPNQPQH
V gene: TRBV19

CDR3 protein: ASSFTSGESETQY
V gene: TRBV7-2

CDR3 protein: ASSQEGLYYEQY
V gene: TRBV3-1/TRBV3-2

CDR3 protein: ASSLPLRGGRYNEQF
V gene: TRBV11-3